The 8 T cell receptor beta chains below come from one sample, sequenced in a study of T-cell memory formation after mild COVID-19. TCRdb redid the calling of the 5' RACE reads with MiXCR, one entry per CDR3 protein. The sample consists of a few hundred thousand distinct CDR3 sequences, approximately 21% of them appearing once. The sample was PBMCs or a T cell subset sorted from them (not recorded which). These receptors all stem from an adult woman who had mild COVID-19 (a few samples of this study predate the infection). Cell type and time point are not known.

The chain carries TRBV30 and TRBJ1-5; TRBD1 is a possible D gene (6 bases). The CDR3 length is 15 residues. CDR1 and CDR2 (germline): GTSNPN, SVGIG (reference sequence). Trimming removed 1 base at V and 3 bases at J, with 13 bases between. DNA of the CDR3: TGTGCCTGGAGTGCCCCAGGGGCCCTCAATCAGCCCCAGCATTTT. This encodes CAWSAPGALNQPQHF. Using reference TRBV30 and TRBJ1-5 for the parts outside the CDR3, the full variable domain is SQTIHQWPATLVQPVGSPLSLECTVEGTSNPNLYWYRQAAGRGLQLLFYSVGIGQISSEVPQNLSASRPQDRQFILSSKKLLLSDSGFYLCAWSAPGALNQPQHFGDGTRLSIL.

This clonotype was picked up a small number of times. DNA of the CDR3: TGCAGTGCTAGCGCTAGGACAGGGGGCGCGAGGCAGCCCCAGCATTTT. The encoded protein is CSASARTGGARQPQHF. V gene TRBV20-1 combines with J gene TRBJ1-5, with 11 bases lining up with TRBD1. The CDR3 is 16 amino acids. Germline loops: CDR1 DFQATT, CDR2 SNEGSKA (reference sequence). V gave up 3 bases and J gave up 7 bases; unmatched junction bases: 11.

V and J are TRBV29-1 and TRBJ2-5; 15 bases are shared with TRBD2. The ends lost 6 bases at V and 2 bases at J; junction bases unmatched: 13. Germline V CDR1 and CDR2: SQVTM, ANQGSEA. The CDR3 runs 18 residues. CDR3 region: CSVSTSGTSGGRQETQYF. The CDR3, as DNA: TGCAGCGTCAGTACCTCCGGGACTAGCGGGGGGCGACAAGAGACCCAGTACTTC.

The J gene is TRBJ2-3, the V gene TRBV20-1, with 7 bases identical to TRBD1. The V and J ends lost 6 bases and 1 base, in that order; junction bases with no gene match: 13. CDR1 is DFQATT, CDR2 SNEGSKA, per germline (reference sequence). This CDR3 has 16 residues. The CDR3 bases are TGCAGTGCCACAGGACCGACAGGGCGGGGCACAGATACGCAGTATTTT. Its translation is CSATGPTGRGTDTQYF.

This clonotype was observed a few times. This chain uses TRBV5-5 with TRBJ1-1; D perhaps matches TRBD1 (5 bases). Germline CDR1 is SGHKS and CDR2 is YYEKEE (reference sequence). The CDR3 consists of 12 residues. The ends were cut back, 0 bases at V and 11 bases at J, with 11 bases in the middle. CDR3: CASSLERDGAFF. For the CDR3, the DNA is TGTGCCAGCAGCTTGGAGAGGGACGGGGCTTTCTTT.

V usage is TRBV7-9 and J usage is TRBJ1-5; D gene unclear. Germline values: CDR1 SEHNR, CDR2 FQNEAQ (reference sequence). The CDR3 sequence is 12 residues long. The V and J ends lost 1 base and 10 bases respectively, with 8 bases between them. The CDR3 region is CASSLDGLPQHF. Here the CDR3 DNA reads TGTGCCAGCAGCTTAGACGGCTTACCCCAGCATTTT.

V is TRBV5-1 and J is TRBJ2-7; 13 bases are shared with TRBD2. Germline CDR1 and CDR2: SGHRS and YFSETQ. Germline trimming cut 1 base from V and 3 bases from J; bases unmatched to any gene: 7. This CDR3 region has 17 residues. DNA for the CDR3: TGCGCCAGCAGCTTGAGGACTAGCGGGAGAACCCACTACGAGCAGTACTTC. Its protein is CASSLRTSGRTHYEQYF. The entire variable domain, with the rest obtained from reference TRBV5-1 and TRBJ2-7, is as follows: KAGVTQTPRYLIKTRGQQVTLSCSPISGHRSVSWYQQTPGQGLQFLFEYFSETQRNKGNFPGRFSGRQFSNSRSEMNVSTLELGDSALYLCASSLRTSGRTHYEQYFGPGTRLTVT.

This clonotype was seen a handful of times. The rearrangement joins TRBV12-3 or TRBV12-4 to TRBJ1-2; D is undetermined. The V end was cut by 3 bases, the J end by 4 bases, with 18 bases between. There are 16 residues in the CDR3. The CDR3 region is CASSFRREARPYGYTF. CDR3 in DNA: TGTGCCAGCAGTTTCCGTAGGGAGGCCCGGCCCTATGGCTACACCTTC.